This T cell receptor (beta chain) was recorded in a study of graft-versus-host responses after intestinal transplantation. Overall study context: Anti-thymocyte globulin induction, then tacrolimus and steroids for roughly 3 years, went to all recipients. Whole-study results and caveats: Allograft clonal ratios (graft-versus-host to host-versus-graft) were high in patients who had graft-donor T cell macrochimerism.

The length of the CDR3 is 11 residues. The V segment lost 3 bases and the J segment 8 bases; nucleotides outside the gene matches: 0. Germline lookup yields CDR1 LGHNA and CDR2 YNFKEQ. TCRdb keeps only in-frame clones here, not all; method: immunoSEQ multiplex PCR. The sample contains about 25,000 clones, more than 85% of which appear only once. With regard to this clone: Its target is not known.

The sequence was collected from a human patient who received an intestinal transplant, so some T cells may come from the graft donor. The specimen was PBMCs, collected 18 days after transplant. V and J are TRBV4-2 and TRBJ1-1; TRBD1 agrees at 7 bases. In DNA form, the CDR3 reads TGTGCCAGCAGCCAGGGACAGGAAGCTTTCTTT. The encoded protein is CASSQGQEAFF.